This TCR beta chain appears in the sequencing data of a study of cytomegalovirus exposure and HLA in healthy donors. This CDR3 spans 12 amino acids. The V gene lost 4 bases and the J gene lost 6 bases, with 10 bases spanning the gap. Germline V CDR1 and CDR2: MDHEN, SYDVKM. This clone occurred once. The PCR was carried out with 60 Vbeta primers and 13 Jbeta primers. Method: immunoSEQ multiplex PCR; TCRdb's copy keeps in-frame clones and lacks some. The table has about 130,000 clones, about four fifths seen once. The source is a man younger than 45 in good health and CMV-seronegative. This chain links TRBV28 with TRBJ2-7; D is possibly TRBD2 (6 bases). Sequencing was carried out using PBMCs. As DNA, the CDR3 is TGTGCCAGCAGTTATCCGGGGGTCGAGCAGTACTTC. As protein: CASSYPGVEQYF.